Below, 27 T cell receptor beta chains from the same sample are listed, as sequenced in a study of blood T cells in healthy people across ages. The authors ran a second PCR of about 7 to 11 cycles using a sample-barcoded 5' primer and a J-beta primer mix. TCRdb independently ran MiXCR on the 5' RACE reads; one entry per CDR3 protein. This table has around 690,000 distinct CDR3 sequences, around 54% appearing once. The sequenced material came from blood. The receptors were gathered from a man in his sixties in good health.

This clonotype was recorded many times. The chain has TRBV10-3 and TRBJ2-6; TRBD2 might be the D (6 bases). The CDR3 contains 18 residues. V was trimmed by 0 bases and J by 0 bases, leaving 12 bases between them. Looked up from germline, CDR1 is ENHRY and CDR2 is SYGVKD. This CDR3 reads CAISESEGIGSGANVLTF. CDR3 coding DNA: TGTGCCATCAGTGAGTCGGAGGGAATTGGCTCTGGGGCCAACGTCCTGACTTTC.

This clonotype showed up just a few times. The rearrangement uses TRBV7-2 and TRBJ2-1, with no clear D. The CDR3 loop spans 16 amino acids. Between the trimmed V and J ends, which lost 0 bases and 5 bases, there was a span of 14 bases. CDR1 is SGHTA, CDR2 FQGNSA, per germline. CDR3 bases: TGTGCCAGCAGCTTAGCCCAAGACGCTATTGACAATGAGCAGTTCTTC. This sequence encodes CASSLAQDAIDNEQFF.

Remarks on this clonotype: The junction departs from germline at one end; a sequencing error may be responsible. The chain couples TRBV6-1 to TRBJ2-1; perhaps TRBD2 as D (5 bases). Germline V gene lookup returns CDR1 MNHNS and CDR2 SASEGT. The CDR3 extends over 15 amino acids. CDR3 region: CTSSEIRVAGNEQFF. CDR3 nucleotide sequence: TGTACCAGCAGTGAAATAAGAGTGGCGGGCAATGAGCAGTTCTTC.

This rearrangement joins TRBV29-1 to TRBJ2-7; D is unclear. The DNA end is a closer match to TRBJ2-5, so the J assignment may be wrong. The CDR3 spans 11 residues. Germline CDR1 and CDR2: SQVTM and ANQGSEA. The CDR3 protein is CSVESAETQYF. The CDR3 nucleotides are TGCAGCGTTGAATCCGCCGAGACCCAGTACTTC.

This clonotype was detected only a few times. The rearrangement uses TRBV20-1 and TRBJ2-7; 10 bases agree with TRBD2. Germline CDR1 DFQATT, CDR2 SNEGSKA (reference sequence). The CDR3 is 15 amino acids. V shed 3 bases and J 3 bases; nucleotides not matched to a gene: 8. The DNA for the CDR3 is TGCAGTGCTAGTTCCGCTAGCGGGGGAGGCTACGAGCAGTACTTC. This codes for CSASSASGGGYEQYF.

This clonotype was seen many times. The chain links TRBV27 to TRBJ2-5; D possibly matches TRBD1 or TRBD2 (5 bases each). CDR3 size: 15 residues. Trimming took 0 bases from V and 4 from J, leaving 12 bases between them. Germline loops: CDR1 MNHEY, CDR2 SMNVEV (reference sequence). The CDR3 reads CASSLSPGLRETQYF. The CDR3 DNA reads as TGTGCCAGCAGTTTATCCCCGGGGCTGCGAGAGACCCAGTACTTC.

In this sample, this clonotype turned up a few times. The V and J genes are TRBV10-2 and TRBJ2-5; D gene ambiguous. Germline values: CDR1 WSHSY, CDR2 SAAADI. V was pared by 5 bases and J by 0 bases, with 10 bases between. The CDR3 loop spans 14 amino acids. The CDR3 nucleotides read TGCGCCAGCAGTTCATTTATGTACCAAGAGACCCAGTACTTC. Protein sequence: CASSSFMYQETQYF.

The chain is built from TRBV2 and TRBJ1-1; D gene uncertain. The germline V gene has CDR1 SNHLY and CDR2 FYNNEI. V was cut by 3 bases and J by 1 base, with 6 bases left in between. CDR3 length equals 13 residues. CDR3 nucleotide sequence: TGTGCCAGCAGTGATCTCGGGAACACTGAAGCTTTCTTT. Protein product: CASSDLGNTEAFF.

This chain's CDR3 is CASSLSKRGTQYF. For the CDR3, the DNA is TGTGCCAGCAGTTTATCCAAGCGGGGGACGCAGTATTTT. V gene TRBV28 combines with J gene TRBJ2-3; TRBD2 matches at 8 bases. The length of the CDR3 is 13 residues. The junction had 3 bases not matched to a gene; V was cut back by 1 base and J by 9 bases. CDR1 and CDR2 (germline): MDHEN, SYDVKM. Combining the CDR3 with reference TRBV28 and TRBJ2-3 gives the whole variable domain DVKVTQSSRYLVKRTGEKVFLECVQDMDHENMFWYRQDPGLGLRLIYFSYDVKMKEKGDIPEGYSVSREKKERFSLILESASTNQTSMYLCASSLSKRGTQYFGPGTRLTVL.

The rearrangement uses TRBV4-2 and TRBJ2-1; possible D gene TRBD1, 5 bases. The germline CDR1 and CDR2 sequences are LGHNA and YNFKEQ. This CDR3 is built from 15 residues. V lost 5 bases to trimming and J lost 7 bases, with 18 bases between them. DNA of the CDR3: TGTGCCAGCAGCTTTGGGTACCAGGGAAGGAATGAGCAGTTCTTC. The encoded protein is CASSFGYQGRNEQFF.

Only one count was recorded for this clonotype. CDR3 sequence: CSGGSWDTEAFF. CDR3 sequence (DNA): TGCAGCGGGGGCTCTTGGGACACTGAAGCTTTCTTT. The genes are TRBV29-1 and TRBJ1-1; TRBD1 might be the D (5 bases). Germline loops: CDR1 SQVTM, CDR2 ANQGSEA. With 7 bases removed from V and 3 bases from J, the gap between germline ends came to 12 bases. The CDR3 length is 12 residues.

The rearrangement links TRBV11-3 to TRBJ2-3; 8 bases are shared with TRBD2. Germline loops: CDR1 SGHNT, CDR2 YENEEA. V shed 0 bases and J 1 base; nucleotides not matched to a gene: 3. The CDR3 has 16 amino acids. CDR3 protein: CASSLDGLAGTDTQYF. The CDR3 DNA reads as TGTGCCAGCAGCTTAGACGGACTAGCTGGCACAGATACGCAGTATTTT.

The chain uses TRBV4-2 and TRBJ2-2; 10 bases are a match to TRBD2. Trimming removed 0 bases from V and 2 bases from J; junction bases left unmatched: 12. CDR3 size: 20 residues. From germline, CDR1 is LGHNA and CDR2 YNFKEQ. Here the CDR3 DNA reads TGTGCCAGCAGCCAAGATCTGTTAGCGGGGGGCCTGGCTAACACCGGGGAGCTGTTTTTT. Amino acid sequence: CASSQDLLAGGLANTGELFF.

The chain links TRBV12-3 or TRBV12-4 to TRBJ1-1; D may be TRBD1 (6 bases). The V gene lost 7 bases and the J gene lost 3 bases, with 12 bases spanning the gap. The CDR3 runs 13 residues. CDR3 amino acids: CASTLNRDTEAFF. In nucleotides, the CDR3 is TGTGCCAGCACCCTTAACAGGGACACTGAAGCTTTCTTT.

The chain couples TRBV6-5 to TRBJ2-1, with D tentatively TRBD2 (6 bases). CDR1 MNHEY and CDR2 SVGAGI come from the germline V gene. The CDR3 loop spans 16 amino acids. Trimming removed 7 bases at V and 0 bases at J, with 16 bases between. The CDR3 region has the DNA TGTGCCAGCACCAGGGCGGGGCACGGCTCCTACAATGAGCAGTTCTTC. It codes for CASTRAGHGSYNEQFF.

This chain links TRBV4-2 with TRBJ1-1, with D perhaps matching TRBD1 (5 bases). The germline V and J ends were trimmed by 1 base and 5 bases, with 14 bases remaining between them. Germline CDR1 is LGHNA and CDR2 is YNFKEQ. This CDR3 comprises 15 residues. CDR3 nucleotide sequence: TGTGCCAGCAGCCAAGTCTCAGGGAGAAGTACTGAAGCTTTCTTT. Amino acid sequence: CASSQVSGRSTEAFF.

The table lists this clonotype with a few counts. The chain carries TRBV2 and TRBJ1-1; D gene ambiguous. Trimming shortened V by 7 bases and J by 4 bases, and 16 bases separated the two germline ends. CDR3 length equals 14 residues. Looked up from germline, CDR1 is SNHLY and CDR2 is FYNNEI. CDR3 residues: CASKREVGSTEAFF. For the CDR3, the DNA is TGTGCCAGCAAAAGGGAGGTTGGGAGCACTGAAGCTTTCTTT.

This sequence joins TRBV5-1 and TRBJ2-7; D is ambiguous. CDR1 SGHRS and CDR2 YFSETQ come from the germline V gene. The CDR3 consists of 15 residues. Trimming pared 3 bases from V and 0 bases from J, leaving 13 bases between. The CDR3 protein is CASSSGLLSSYEQYF. Written as DNA, the CDR3 is TGCGCCAGCAGCTCGGGCCTCTTGAGCTCCTACGAGCAGTACTTC. The entire variable domain, with the rest obtained from reference TRBV5-1 and TRBJ2-7, is as follows: KAGVTQTPRYLIKTRGQQVTLSCSPISGHRSVSWYQQTPGQGLQFLFEYFSETQRNKGNFPGRFSGRQFSNSRSEMNVSTLELGDSALYLCASSSGLLSSYEQYFGPGTRLTVT.

The chain employs TRBV10-3 and TRBJ2-5; TRBD1 matches at 8 bases. The CDR3 consists of 13 residues. V shed 6 bases and J 4 bases; nucleotides not matched to a gene: 4. Germline CDR1 and CDR2: ENHRY and SYGVKD. CDR3 DNA: TGTGCCATCAGGCCGACAGGGGCAGAGACCCAGTACTTC. Protein product: CAIRPTGAETQYF.

The chain joins TRBV28 to TRBJ2-7; D might be TRBD2 (5 bases). The CDR3 spans 14 residues. Trimming left V 5 bases short and J 2 bases short, with 13 bases between. Germline V gene lookup returns CDR1 MDHEN and CDR2 SYDVKM. The CDR3 bases are TGTGCCAGCAGTCCCCCGGGGTTCGCCTACGAGCAGTACTTC. This encodes CASSPPGFAYEQYF.

The chain combines TRBV5-6 with TRBJ2-1, with TRBD2 matching over 11 bases. Germline V gene data show CDR1 as SGHDT and CDR2 as YYEEEE. V was pared by 4 bases and J by 14 bases, with 11 bases of the junction left unmatched. The CDR3 is made up of 14 amino acids. As DNA, the CDR3 is TGTGCCAGCAGCGTGGGGACTAGCGGCCTGGGGAAGTTCTTC. It is translated as CASSVGTSGLGKFF.

This clonotype was seen more than once but under ten times. The chain links TRBV6-5 to TRBJ1-4; possibly TRBD1 for D (5 bases). Germline values: CDR1 MNHEY, CDR2 SVGAGI. This CDR3 is 14 amino acids long. The V end was cut by 2 bases, the J end by 4 bases, with 8 bases between. The CDR3 DNA sequence: TGTGCCAGCAGTTACAGGGGAGATAATGAAAAACTGTTTTTT. Residues: CASSYRGDNEKLFF.

The chain couples TRBV29-1 to TRBJ2-1; D gene uncertain. Germline values: CDR1 SQVTM, CDR2 ANQGSEA. V was cut by 3 bases and J by 13 bases, with 13 bases left in between. CDR3 length equals 11 residues. Here the CDR3 DNA reads TGCAGCGTTGAGTTGCGTGGGCCTCAGTTCTTC. Translation: CSVELRGPQFF.

In nucleotides, the CDR3 is TGTGCCAGCAGTTTTCAGGGCGACTATGGCTACACCTTC. It translates to CASSFQGDYGYTF. This chain joins TRBV12-3 or TRBV12-4 and TRBJ1-2; D perhaps matches TRBD1 (5 bases). Trimming took off 3 bases at V and 3 bases at J, with 8 bases between the two ends. This CDR3 has 13 amino acids.

This chain uses TRBV5-4 with TRBJ2-1, with 8 positions matching TRBD2. Germline V gene data show CDR1 as SGHNT and CDR2 as YYREEE (reference sequence). With 1 base clipped from V and 2 bases from J, the junction kept 5 bases outside the gene matches. The CDR3 runs to 16 residues. CDR3 sequence (DNA): TGTGCCAGCAGCTTGCCCGGGGGGGGCCCCTACAATGAGCAGTTCTTC. It is translated as CASSLPGGGPYNEQFF.

The CDR3 sequence: CASSFVRGNSPLHF. The CDR3 DNA is TGTGCCAGCAGTTTTGTTCGGGGTAATTCACCCCTCCACTTT. The rearrangement joins TRBV28 to TRBJ1-6; D is uncertain. The CDR3 spans 14 residues. Looked up from germline, CDR1 is MDHEN and CDR2 is SYDVKM. V lost 3 bases and J lost 6, with 9 bases in between.

This clonotype was counted a few times. V is TRBV7-2 and J is TRBJ2-3; TRBD2 agrees at 8 bases. Trimming cost V 7 bases and J 2 bases; bases outside gene matches: 11. There are 16 residues in the CDR3. CDR1 and CDR2 (germline): SGHTA, FQGNSA. The CDR3 nucleotides read TGTGCCAGCACTATCAGTAGCGGGACCCTCACAGATACGCAGTATTTT. It translates to CASTISSGTLTDTQYF.